This T cell receptor beta chain comes out of a study of T cells in Graves' hyperthyroidism and ophthalmopathy (dated by TCRdb to between 2018 and 2021). With respect to the entire study: Peripheral blood was sampled at the time of initial diagnosis, prior to any treatment. In addition, the study compared T-cell repertoires in thyroid tissue and in blood from roughly six Graves' hyperthyroidism patients. A discovery cohort of about a hundred patients, 43 with Graves' ophthalmopathy and more than 55 with stable Graves' hyperthyroidism, was used to find distinguishing TCR V-J signatures. Prospective prediction of ophthalmopathy was tested in an independent validation cohort consisting of some 19 hyperthyroidism patients and 17 patients who later progressed to ophthalmopathy. The approximately 100 discovery patients were randomly split 7:3 into training and test sets. The paper reports TCR Vbeta CDR3 sequencing of some 140 peripheral blood samples: around 45 ophthalmopathy, 75 to 80 hyperthyroidism and 17 progressor patients. Once sampling was done, hyperthyroidism patients were given methimazole at a starting dose of 30 mg daily, whereas ophthalmopathy patients were given high-dose intravenous methylprednisolone.

The investigation overall reported the following: During validation, the model predicted progression to ophthalmopathy a median of approximately 6.5 months ahead of onset, with approximately 70% sensitivity and less than 85% specificity. Sample size was not statistically predetermined, and blinding of investigators to group allocation was not performed. In cross-validation, a model built on a 13 V-J signature told ophthalmopathy apart from stable hyperthyroidism with under 90% sensitivity and roughly 82% specificity, and in testing the same model reached 80%/75%. Most expanded thyroid clonotypes (frequency above 0.001) were also detected in blood, a finding suggesting that blood repertoires may reflect thyroid immune responses.

Ophthalmopathy patients had moderately to severely active disease, Clinical Activity Score of at least 3, NOSPECS grade of at least 4, and duration under 3 months. The study excluded patients with uncontrolled infections, other autoimmune diseases, pregnancy or lactation. Diagnoses were established on the basis of clinical symptoms, serum thyroxine and TRAb, thyroid ultrasound, and orbital computed tomography. PBMCs were separated from approximately 9.9 ml of fresh peripheral blood using Ficoll-Paque density gradient centrifugation. Trizol reagent was used to extract total RNA, and RNA quality was then checked on an Agilent 2100 Bioanalyzer. This clonotype was counted between two and nine times. No antigen is known for it. Within one base of it there is no much larger clone, and no base qualities were kept. The TCR beta CDR3 regions were amplified from RNA transcripts. The TCR CDR3 was subjected to a first round of RT-PCR using the HTBI primer set and the Qiagen OneStep RT-PCR kit. A second multiplex PCR round built the libraries, followed by size selection and purification. The libraries were sequenced on an Illumina HiSeq2000 using paired-end 100 bp reads. In the authors' own workflow: SOAPnuke was used to process the raw data, with reads discarded if the reads contained adapters or uncalled bases, had a mean Phred below 15, or lacked an exact constant-primer or identifier match. COPE v1.2.5 was used to merge the high-quality paired reads, and each unique nucleotide sequence was defined as a clonotype. MiTCR v1.1 was used to align clonotypes to the IMGT TRBV, TRBD and TRBJ reference segments. The analysis included only V-J combinations with a frequency above 0.0001, which together covered about 99% of the repertoires. The TCS score was defined as the ratio of F50 (clonal expansion) to E x V (chaos), calculated using BLOSUM62-based TCRdist between CDR3 peptides within each V-J. Welch's t-statistics and random forest reduced 500 to 650 V-J features to 13, which were used in a naive Bayes classifier (R e1071). TCRdb reanalyzed the raw reads on its own, using fastp at Q25 for trimming and MiXCR for clone calling, and kept in-frame beta chains. Rows with a matching CDR3 protein are joined into one entry that keeps the most common DNA and genes. TCRdb, not the original authors, processed these V and J calls. For this sample the table gives over 300,000 distinct CDR3 sequences, of which roughly an eighth were detected only once. The ten biggest clones cover approximately 35% of the sample.

The clonotype was recovered from a middle-aged woman with Graves' ophthalmopathy. Sequenced sample: blood.

At the DNA level, the sequence is TGTGCCAGCAGTATACCGGGACTAGCGGGGGAGGCCTACAATGAGCAGTTCTTC. It encodes CASSIPGLAGEAYNEQFF. Here the chain combines TRBV6-1 and TRBJ2-1, with 14 junctional bases fitting TRBD2. After removal of 5 bases from V and 2 bases from J, the junction retains 8 bases not matched to a gene. The CDR3 covers 18 residues, taking in both the cysteine and the phenylalanine. Just the 54-base CDR3 DNA is kept, in frame starting at base 1. CDR1 and CDR2 (MNHNS, SASEGT) derive from the germline V gene.